The 25 T cell receptor beta chains listed next were all sequenced from one sample in a study of blood T cell repertoires in COVID-19. Here immunoSEQ multiplex PCR was the method, and the copy in TCRdb shows in-frame clones only, minus some. The profile covers about 78,000 clones, with more than 75% appearing a single time and around 5% taken by the ten largest. Input material: peripheral blood. All receptors come from a man aged 50-60 years with active or convalescent COVID-19.

The chain recombines TRBV10-3 with TRBJ2-1; TRBD2 aligns across 8 bases. Germline CDR1 reads ENHRY; CDR2 reads SYGVKD. V shed 11 bases and J 0 bases; nucleotides not matched to a gene: 15. CDR3 length equals 17 residues. CDR3 protein: CASSNLRGARSYNEQFF. CDR3 DNA sequence: TGTGCCTCCAGTAATTTGCGGGGGGCCCGCTCCTACAATGAGCAGTTCTTC.

This chain links TRBV28 with TRBJ1-6; a possible D gene is TRBD1 (6 bases). Germline V CDR1 and CDR2: MDHEN, SYDVKM. V lost 7 bases to trimming and J lost 5 bases, with 9 bases between them. CDR3 length: 13 residues. DNA for the CDR3: TGTGCCAGCATGAGGGGGAATAATTCACCCCTCCACTTT. Protein product: CASMRGNNSPLHF.

The rearrangement uses TRBV19 and TRBJ2-1; 11 bases are shared with TRBD2. The CDR3 is 16 residues long. Trimming cost V 5 bases and J 8 bases; bases outside gene matches: 11. Germline CDR1 and CDR2: LNHDA and SQIVND (reference sequence). The CDR3 loop is CASSSTSGTIGDEQFF. CDR3 nucleotide sequence: TGTGCCAGTAGTTCGACTAGCGGGACGATTGGGGATGAGCAGTTCTTC.

The chain has TRBV5-6 and TRBJ2-5; D is undetermined. The CDR3 consists of 13 residues. The germline CDR1 and CDR2 sequences are SGHDT and YYEEEE. V dropped 4 bases and J dropped 5 bases, with 12 bases sitting between them. In DNA, the CDR3 is TGTGCCAGCAGCCTTAACTCCTGGGAGACCCAGTACTTC. It translates to CASSLNSWETQYF.

The rearrangement links TRBV21-1 to TRBJ2-7; the D call of TRBD1 is as the table states it, not checked on the DNA. TRBV21-1 is given as a pseudogene. The CDR3 contains 15 residues. In DNA, the CDR3 is TGTGCCAGCAGTCCCTGGGTCGCAGGGGGCTACGAGCAGTACTTC. Its translation: CASSPWVAGGYEQYF.

The V call is TRBV7-9, the J call TRBJ2-7, with TRBD2 as a possible D gene (5 bases). This CDR3 comprises 13 residues. CDR1 is SEHNR, CDR2 FQNEAQ, per germline (reference sequence). V was shortened by 5 bases and J by 2 bases, with 10 bases between the two germline ends. In DNA form, the CDR3 reads TGTGCCAGCAGCCCTCCCGGGGCCTACGAGCAGTACGTC. The encoded protein is CASSPPGAYEQYV.

This clone was recorded only once. The V call is TRBV7-2, the J call TRBJ2-1, with 14 bases matching TRBD2. Germline CDR1 is SGHTA and CDR2 is FQGNSA. After removal of 5 bases from V and 14 bases from J, the junction contained 8 bases not matched to a gene. This CDR3 comprises 14 residues. CDR3 coding DNA: TGTGCCAGCAGCCCGGGACTAGCGGGGGCCGGGGAGTTCTTC. This gives the protein CASSPGLAGAGEFF.

V gene TRBV2 combines with J gene TRBJ1-1; 9 bases align to TRBD1. Trimming took 8 bases from V and 8 from J; bases not matched to a gene: 6. The V gene's germline CDR1 is SNHLY and CDR2 FYNNEI. The CDR3 consists of 12 residues. CDR3 DNA: TGTGCCAGCGCCGGACAGGGGAGCGAAGCTTTCTTT. Its translation: CASAGQGSEAFF.

V is TRBV9 and J is TRBJ1-4; 9 bases map to TRBD1. The V gene's germline CDR1 is SGDLS and CDR2 YYNGEE. V shed 5 bases and J 8 bases; nucleotides not matched to a gene: 7. This CDR3 region has 14 residues. Written as DNA, the CDR3 is TGTGCCAGCAGTCGGGGGACAGGGTTAGAAAAACTGTTTTTT. It encodes CASSRGTGLEKLFF.

This clone showed up just once. V and J are TRBV4-1 and TRBJ1-4; 10 nucleotides line up with TRBD1. Per the germline V gene, CDR1 is MGHRA and CDR2 is YSYEKL. V lost 1 base to trimming and J lost 5 bases; unmatched junction nucleotides: 7. This CDR3 region has 17 residues. As DNA, the CDR3 is TGCGCCAGCAGCCAAGGGCGCCCGGGACAGGGGAATGAAAAACTGTTTTTT. Encoded protein: CASSQGRPGQGNEKLFF.

The V call is TRBV7-9, the J call TRBJ2-7; D is perhaps TRBD2 (6 bases). The CDR3 has 16 amino acids. Per germline, CDR1 SEHNR and CDR2 FQNEAQ (reference sequence). Trimming took 1 base from V and 2 from J, leaving 15 bases between them. Written as DNA, the CDR3 is TGTGCCAGCAGCTTAGAGGGAGGTCGGGGGACCTACGAGCAGTACTTC. Protein product: CASSLEGGRGTYEQYF.

The rearrangement uses TRBV28 and TRBJ1-5, with D possibly TRBD1 on 5 matching bases. The CDR3 has 13 amino acids. Per germline, CDR1 MDHEN and CDR2 SYDVKM. CDR3 DNA: TGTGTCGCTGGGGCCAATAGCAATCAGCCCCAGCATTTT. Protein: CVAGANSNQPQHF.

This rearrangement joins TRBV5-1 to TRBJ2-5; no clear D gene. V shed 1 base and J shed 2 bases, with 9 bases lying between them. The CDR3 is 14 residues long. Germline V lookup: CDR1 SGHRS, CDR2 YFSETQ. As DNA, the CDR3 is TGCGCCAGCAGCTTGAGGCGGCCTCAAGAGACCCAGTACTTC. It is translated as CASSLRRPQETQYF.

The chain combines TRBV7-6 with TRBJ2-7, with TRBD1 matching 10 bases. V lost 4 bases, J lost 2 bases, and 2 bases stayed unmatched. The V gene's germline CDR1 is SGHVS and CDR2 FNYEAQ. There are 14 residues in the CDR3. This chain's CDR3 is CASSSGQGAYEQYF. The CDR3 bases are TGTGCCAGCAGCTCCGGACAGGGGGCCTACGAGCAGTACTTC.

The chain joins TRBV19 to TRBJ1-6, with a tentative D call TRBD1 (5 bases). Trimming took 3 bases from V and 6 from J, leaving 15 bases between them. This CDR3 is built from 16 residues. Germline CDR1 is LNHDA and CDR2 is SQIVND (reference sequence). The CDR3 bases are TGTGCCAGTAGTATCGGGCAGGGTGCCAGTAATTCACCCCTCCACTTT. The encoded protein is CASSIGQGASNSPLHF.

This clone was seen a single time. The V and J genes are TRBV10-1 and TRBJ2-5; D is unclear. The CDR3 has 13 amino acids. Trimming shortened V by 4 bases and J by 5 bases, and 11 bases separated the two germline ends. CDR1 is WNHNN, CDR2 SYGVQD, per germline (reference sequence). The DNA for the CDR3 is TGCGCCAGCAGTGGAGGCCCCGGGGAGACCCAGTACTTC. This codes for CASSGGPGETQYF.

This clone occurred a few times. The same CDR3 also results from other DNA sequences found in this sample. The genes are TRBV27 and TRBJ2-7; 9 positions agree with TRBD1. Germline V CDR1 and CDR2: MNHEY, SMNVEV (reference sequence). The CDR3 runs 14 residues. V lost 5 bases and J lost 3; bases outside the gene matches: 5. CDR3 loop: CASSPMGQGYEQYV. The DNA of the CDR3 is TGTGCCAGCAGTCCCATGGGACAGGGCTACGAGCAGTACGTC.

The gene calls are TRBV5-4 and TRBJ1-3, with 7 nucleotides matching TRBD1. The V segment lost 4 bases and the J segment 1 base; nucleotides outside the gene matches: 8. CDR1 SGHNT and CDR2 YYREEE come from the germline V gene (reference sequence). This CDR3 has 16 residues. CDR3 protein: CASSKATGLSGNTIYF. As DNA, the CDR3 is TGTGCCAGCAGCAAAGCGACAGGGTTGTCTGGAAACACCATATATTTT.

This clone showed up just a few times. This chain joins TRBV6-6 and TRBJ2-6, with TRBD1 matching over 9 bases. Germline V gene lookup returns CDR1 MNHNY and CDR2 SVGAGI (reference sequence). The CDR3 is 18 residues long. V trimming: 5 bases; J trimming: 0 bases; junction bases outside the gene matches: 8. CDR3 loop: CASSPDRGRNSGANVLTF. The CDR3 nucleotides are TGTGCCAGCAGTCCTGACAGGGGGAGAAACTCTGGGGCCAACGTCCTGACTTTC.

The rearrangement uses TRBV13 and TRBJ2-5; TRBD2 matches 7 bases. Germline V CDR1 and CDR2: PRHDT, FYEKMQ (reference sequence). CDR3 size: 14 residues. V was pared by 4 bases and J by 1 base, with 3 bases of the junction left unmatched. CDR3 region: CASSSGLPQETQYF. In nucleotides, the CDR3 is TGTGCCAGCAGCTCGGGACTACCCCAAGAGACCCAGTACTTC.

This clone was seen only a few times. The genes are TRBV7-9 and TRBJ1-1; the match to TRBD1 covers 9 bases. J was trimmed by 8 bases and V by 5 bases; bases with no gene match: 6. CDR3 size: 13 residues. CDR1 and CDR2 from the germline V gene are SEHNR and FQNEAQ (reference sequence). CDR3 sequence: CASSQNTGGEAFF. The CDR3 nucleotides read TGTGCCAGCAGCCAAAATACAGGGGGCGAAGCTTTCTTT.

The chain recombines TRBV5-5 with TRBJ2-3; 11 bases map to TRBD1. Germline CDR1 and CDR2: SGHKS and YYEKEE (reference sequence). CDR3 length equals 14 residues. J lost 6 bases, V lost 0 bases, and 0 bases had no gene match. CDR3 in DNA: TGTGCCAGCAGCTTGGGGACAGGGGGCGATACGCAGTATTTT. It codes for CASSLGTGGDTQYF.

V gene TRBV24-1 combines with J gene TRBJ2-2; D remains ambiguous. Trimming pared 0 bases from V and 6 bases from J, leaving 10 bases between. The CDR3 length is 15 residues. Germline CDR1 KGHDR, CDR2 SFDVKD. The CDR3: CATSDLGQFAGELFF. The CDR3 nucleotides read TGTGCCACCAGTGATTTGGGGCAGTTTGCCGGGGAGCTGTTTTTT.

This clone was detected only a few times. This sequence joins TRBV2 and TRBJ1-5, with no clear D. The CDR3 runs to 13 residues. Trimming removed 6 bases at V and 0 bases at J, with 6 bases between. In germline, CDR1 is SNHLY, CDR2 FYNNEI. The CDR3 DNA sequence: TGTGCCAGCAGCCTATATAGCAATCAGCCCCAGCATTTT. Encoded protein: CASSLYSNQPQHF.

The genes are TRBV28 and TRBJ2-1, with TRBD2 identical over 8 bases. Germline loops: CDR1 MDHEN, CDR2 SYDVKM. The J segment lost 4 bases and the V segment lost 3 bases, leaving 11 bases of the junction unmatched. The length of the CDR3 is 17 residues. The CDR3 DNA reads as TGTGCCAGCAGTTTCCACCGGGAGGGGGTGGGGTACAATGAGCAGTTCTTC. This gives the protein CASSFHREGVGYNEQFF.